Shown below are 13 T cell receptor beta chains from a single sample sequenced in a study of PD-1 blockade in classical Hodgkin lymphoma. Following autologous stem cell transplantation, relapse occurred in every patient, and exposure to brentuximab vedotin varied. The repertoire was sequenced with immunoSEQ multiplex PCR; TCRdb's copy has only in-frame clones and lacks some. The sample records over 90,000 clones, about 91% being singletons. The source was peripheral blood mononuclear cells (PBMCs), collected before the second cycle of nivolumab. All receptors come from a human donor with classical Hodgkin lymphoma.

CDR3 region: CASSAGRANYGYTF. In nucleotides, the CDR3 is TGTGCCAGCAGCGCCGGTCGGGCTAACTATGGCTACACCTTC. The rearrangement uses TRBV9 and TRBJ1-2; no definite D call. The CDR3 extends over 14 amino acids. The V and J ends lost 3 bases and 0 bases respectively, with 9 bases between them. Germline V gene data show CDR1 as SGDLS and CDR2 as YYNGEE.

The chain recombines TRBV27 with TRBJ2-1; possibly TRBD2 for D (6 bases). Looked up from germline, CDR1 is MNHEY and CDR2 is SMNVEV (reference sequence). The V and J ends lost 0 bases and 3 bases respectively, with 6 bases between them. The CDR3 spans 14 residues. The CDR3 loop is CASSLSDYYNEQFF. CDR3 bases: TGTGCCAGCAGTTTATCGGACTACTACAATGAGCAGTTCTTC.

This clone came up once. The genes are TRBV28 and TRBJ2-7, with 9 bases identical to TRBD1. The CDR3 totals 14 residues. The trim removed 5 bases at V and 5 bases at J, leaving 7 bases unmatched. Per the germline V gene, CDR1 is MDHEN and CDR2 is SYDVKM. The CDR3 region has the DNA TGTGCCAGCAGTATGACAGGGGGGACTGACGAGCAGTACTTC. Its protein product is CASSMTGGTDEQYF. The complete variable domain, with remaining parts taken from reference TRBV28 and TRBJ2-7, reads DVKVTQSSRYLVKRTGEKVFLECVQDMDHENMFWYRQDPGLGLRLIYFSYDVKMKEKGDIPEGYSVSREKKERFSLILESASTNQTSMYLCASSMTGGTDEQYFGPGTRLTVT.

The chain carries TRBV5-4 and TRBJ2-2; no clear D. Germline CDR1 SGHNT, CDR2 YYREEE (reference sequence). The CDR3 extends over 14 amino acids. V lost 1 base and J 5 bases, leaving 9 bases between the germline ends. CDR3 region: CASSLFSPTGELFF. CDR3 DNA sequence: TGTGCCAGCAGCTTGTTCTCCCCAACCGGGGAGCTGTTTTTT.

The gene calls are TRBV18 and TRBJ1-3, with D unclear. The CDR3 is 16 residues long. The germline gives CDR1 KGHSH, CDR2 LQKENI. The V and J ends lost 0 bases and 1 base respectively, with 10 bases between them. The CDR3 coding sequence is TGTGCCAGCTCACCACCGGGTACCACATCTGGAAACACCATATATTTT. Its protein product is CASSPPGTTSGNTIYF.

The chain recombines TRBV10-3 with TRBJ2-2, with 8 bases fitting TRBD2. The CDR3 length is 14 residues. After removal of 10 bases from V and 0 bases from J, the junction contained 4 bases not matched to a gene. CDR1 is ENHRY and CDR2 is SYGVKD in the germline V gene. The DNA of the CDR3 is TGTGCCACCGATAGCGGGACGAACACCGGGGAGCTGTTTTTT. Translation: CATDSGTNTGELFF.

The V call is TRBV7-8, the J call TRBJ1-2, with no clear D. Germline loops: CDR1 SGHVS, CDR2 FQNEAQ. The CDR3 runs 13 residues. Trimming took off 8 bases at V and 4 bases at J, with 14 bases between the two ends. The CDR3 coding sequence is TGTGCCAGCGGCCGTTTCAGCCTCTATGGCTACACCTTC. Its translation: CASGRFSLYGYTF.

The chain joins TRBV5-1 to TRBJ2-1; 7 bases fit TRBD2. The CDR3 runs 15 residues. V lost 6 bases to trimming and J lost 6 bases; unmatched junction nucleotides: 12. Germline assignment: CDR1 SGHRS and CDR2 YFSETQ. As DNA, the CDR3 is TGCGCCAGCAACGAACCAGGGAGGACTAGCAATGAGCAGTTCTTC. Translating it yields CASNEPGRTSNEQFF.

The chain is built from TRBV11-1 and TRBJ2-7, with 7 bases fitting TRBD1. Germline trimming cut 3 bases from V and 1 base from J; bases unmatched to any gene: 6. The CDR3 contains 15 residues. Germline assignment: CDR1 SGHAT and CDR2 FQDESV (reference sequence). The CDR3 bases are TGTGCCAGCAGCTTCCGACAGGGAATTTCCTACGAGCAGTACTTC. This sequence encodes CASSFRQGISYEQYF.

CDR3 bases: TGTGCCAGCAGGTCGGAGGGGGCGAGCACAGATACGCAGTATTTT. It specifies CASRSEGASTDTQYF. The rearrangement joins TRBV9 to TRBJ2-3, with a weak D call TRBD1 (7 bases). The germline CDR1 and CDR2 sequences are SGDLS and YYNGEE. Trimming took off 5 bases at V and 0 bases at J, with 13 bases between the two ends. The CDR3 is 15 amino acids.

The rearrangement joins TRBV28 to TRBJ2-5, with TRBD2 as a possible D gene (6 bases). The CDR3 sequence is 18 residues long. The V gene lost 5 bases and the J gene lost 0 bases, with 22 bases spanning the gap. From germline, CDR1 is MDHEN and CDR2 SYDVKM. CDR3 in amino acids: CASSPPDGAGTYQETQYF. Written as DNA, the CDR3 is TGTGCCAGCAGTCCCCCCGACGGGGCAGGGACTTACCAAGAGACCCAGTACTTC.

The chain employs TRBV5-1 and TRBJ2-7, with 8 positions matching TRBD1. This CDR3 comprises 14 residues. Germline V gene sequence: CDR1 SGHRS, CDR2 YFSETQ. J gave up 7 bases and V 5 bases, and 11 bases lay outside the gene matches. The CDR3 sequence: CASRTGTGSEEQYF. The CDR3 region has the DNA TGCGCCAGCAGAACCGGGACAGGTAGCGAGGAGCAGTACTTC.

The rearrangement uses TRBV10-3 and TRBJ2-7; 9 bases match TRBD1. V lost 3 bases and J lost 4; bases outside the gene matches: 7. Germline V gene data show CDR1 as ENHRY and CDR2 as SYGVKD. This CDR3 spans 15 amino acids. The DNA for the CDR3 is TGTGCCATCAGTGATGACAGGGGGAATAAGTACGAGCAGTACTTC. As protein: CAISDDRGNKYEQYF.